Shown below are 7 T cell receptor beta chains from a single sample sequenced in a study of blood T cell repertoires in COVID-19. TCRdb's copy holds only in-frame clones and misses some; the assay was immunoSEQ multiplex PCR. The sample carries 150,000 to 200,000 clones, roughly 91% recorded once. The sequencing sample was made of peripheral blood. These receptors were collected from a man between 40 and 49 years old with active or convalescent COVID-19.

The chain is built from TRBV5-1 and TRBJ1-1; 10 nucleotides align to TRBD1. From germline, CDR1 is SGHRS and CDR2 YFSETQ. The CDR3 covers 15 residues. Trimming took 0 bases from V and 5 from J; bases not matched to a gene: 4. For the CDR3, the DNA is TGCGCCAGCAGCTTGGCGCTGGGACAGGGGACTGAAGCTTTCTTT. This sequence encodes CASSLALGQGTEAFF.

The chain combines TRBV4-1 with TRBJ2-7; 7 bases line up with TRBD1. This CDR3 has 16 residues. Germline CDR1 is MGHRA and CDR2 is YSYEKL. V lost 4 bases and J lost 5; bases outside the gene matches: 14. CDR3 DNA sequence: TGCGCCAGCAGCCCCTTCGGACAGGTAGGGACCCACGAGCAGTACTTC. The encoded protein is CASSPFGQVGTHEQYF.

J is TRBJ2-4 and V is TRBV6-5; D is unresolved. CDR1 and CDR2 from the germline V gene are MNHEY and SVGAGI. V was trimmed by 6 bases and J by 0 bases, leaving 12 bases between them. The CDR3 loop spans 15 amino acids. The chain's CDR3 is CASSANELAKNIQYF. The DNA for the CDR3 is TGTGCCAGCAGCGCCAATGAGCTAGCCAAAAACATTCAGTACTTC.

V gene TRBV2 combines with J gene TRBJ2-1; TRBD1 matches 9 bases. Per germline, CDR1 SNHLY and CDR2 FYNNEI. Losses at the gene ends were 5 bases for V and 5 bases for J; bases not matched to a gene: 4. The CDR3 spans 14 residues. The CDR3 DNA follows: TGTGCCAGCAGTCGGACAGGGGACGACAATGAGCAGTTCTTC. This encodes CASSRTGDDNEQFF.

In DNA form, the CDR3 reads TGTGCCAGCAGCTTACTAGCGGGCCAGATCTACGAGCAGTACTTC. It yields the protein CASSLLAGQIYEQYF. V and J are TRBV5-6 and TRBJ2-7; 9 bases fit TRBD2. V shed 2 bases and J 3 bases; nucleotides not matched to a gene: 6. In germline, CDR1 is SGHDT, CDR2 YYEEEE. This CDR3 is built from 15 residues. The variable domain in full, completed from reference TRBV5-6 and TRBJ2-7, reads DAGVTQSPTHLIKTRGQQVTLRCSPKSGHDTVSWYQQALGQGPQFIFQYYEEEERQRGNFPDRFSGHQFPNYSSELNVNALLLGDSALYLCASSLLAGQIYEQYFGPGTRLTVT.

The chain carries TRBV19 and TRBJ2-1; D is possibly TRBD1 (7 bases). The CDR3 is 14 residues long. Trimming shortened V by 7 bases and J by 2 bases, and 12 bases separated the two germline ends. Germline V CDR1 and CDR2: LNHDA, SQIVND (reference sequence). The CDR3 loop is CASTGGRPYNEQFF. The CDR3 DNA reads TGTGCCAGTACAGGGGGGCGCCCCTACAATGAGCAGTTCTTC.

This clone was observed a single time. CDR3 coding DNA: TGTGCCAGCAGCCCCGGGACAGGTCTTGTAGGGGAGACCCAGTACTTC. It translates to CASSPGTGLVGETQYF. The rearrangement uses TRBV7-9 and TRBJ2-5, with 8 bases matching TRBD1. This CDR3 spans 16 amino acids. From germline, CDR1 is SEHNR and CDR2 FQNEAQ (reference sequence). The V segment lost 5 bases and the J segment 5 bases; nucleotides outside the gene matches: 13.